The 10 T cell receptor beta chains below were found in one sample sequenced in a study of T cell repertoires in cytomegalovirus infection. The antigens these receptors bind are not known. TCRdb re-called the reads through MiXCR, storing one row per CDR3 protein. The sample includes some 940,000 distinct CDR3 sequences, around 29% of them seen just once. The starting material was cultured CD8+ T cells from PBMCs, obtained from culture after CMV antigen stimulation. All receptors derive from a human donor in good health (CMV status not recorded). Some clones in this sample may be carry-over from other donors' samples.

This clonotype was picked up a small number of times. The chain is built from TRBV6-8 and TRBJ1-2; D gene unclear. The CDR3 has 14 residues. The V end was cut by 10 bases, the J end by 0 bases, with 15 bases between. Germline V gene sequence: CDR1 MNHGY, CDR2 SAAAGT. The CDR3 here is CAIVIRGANYGYTF. CDR3 sequence (DNA): TGTGCCATCGTAATCCGGGGAGCTAACTATGGCTACACCTTC.

In its sample, this clonotype was seen a few times. This sequence joins TRBV4-2 and TRBJ2-1, with 8 bases matching TRBD1. This CDR3 comprises 15 residues. CDR1 and CDR2 from the germline V gene are LGHNA and YNFKEQ. Trimming at V came to 1 base and at J to 3 bases, leaving 2 bases not matched to a gene. CDR3: CASSQAGQGYNEQFF. CDR3 DNA sequence: TGTGCCAGCAGCCAAGCTGGACAGGGCTACAATGAGCAGTTCTTC.

This clonotype was picked up many times. The rearrangement links TRBV27 to TRBJ1-1; 7 bases are shared with TRBD1. Looked up from germline, CDR1 is MNHEY and CDR2 is SMNVEV (reference sequence). Trimming at V came to 3 bases and at J to 7 bases, leaving 11 bases not matched to a gene. The CDR3 has 15 residues. For the CDR3, the DNA is TGTGCCAGCAGTTTCATCGACAGGGCCCCGGATGAAGCTTTCTTT. Its translation: CASSFIDRAPDEAFF.

V and J are TRBV9 and TRBJ1-2; D perhaps matches TRBD1 (5 bases). V dropped 3 bases and J dropped 4 bases, with 13 bases sitting between them. Germline assignment: CDR1 SGDLS and CDR2 YYNGEE. The CDR3 runs to 14 residues. CDR3 bases: TGTGCCAGCAGCGCCCCAGACAGAGTCTATGGCTACACCTTC. It encodes CASSAPDRVYGYTF.

The sample holds many counts of this clonotype. The chain uses TRBV7-3 and TRBJ2-1; 8 nucleotides agree with TRBD2. Germline assignment: CDR1 SGHTA and CDR2 FQGTGA. This CDR3 has 16 residues. J gave up 8 bases and V 1 base, and 10 bases lay outside the gene matches. CDR3: CASSLKAGDRPDEQFF. The DNA of the CDR3 is TGTGCCAGCAGCTTAAAAGCGGGGGACCGTCCCGATGAGCAGTTCTTC.

About this clonotype itself: Mismatch with germline at one junction end may stem from a read error. J is TRBJ2-3 and V is TRBV12-3 or TRBV12-4; tentative D call: TRBD1 (5 bases). This CDR3 spans 12 amino acids. CDR3 sequence (DNA): TGTGCCAGCAGGGTCAGCACAGGTACGCAGTATTTT. Its translation: CASRVSTGTQYF.

The chain has TRBV10-3 and TRBJ2-3, with TRBD2 matching 8 bases. The germline gives CDR1 ENHRY, CDR2 SYGVKD. The CDR3 has 16 residues. The junction had 14 bases not matched to a gene; V was cut back by 7 bases and J by 5 bases. DNA for the CDR3: TGTGCCATCACTCGCGCGGCGGGGGGCCGCGGAGATACGCAGTATTTT. It specifies CAITRAAGGRGDTQYF.

This clonotype has at least ten counts. The chain carries TRBV6-1 and TRBJ1-2, with 9 bases matching TRBD1. Unmatched junction bases numbered 11, after V lost 11 bases and J lost 4 bases. The CDR3 runs 14 residues. The V gene's germline CDR1 is MNHNS and CDR2 SASEGT. The CDR3 sequence: CAAAGTGQIYGYTF. For the CDR3, the DNA is TGTGCCGCAGCTGGGACAGGGCAAATCTATGGCTACACCTTC.

This clonotype was observed a handful of times. The V gene is TRBV4-2, the J gene TRBJ2-1; 10 bases fit TRBD1. Germline values: CDR1 LGHNA, CDR2 YNFKEQ. J was trimmed by 8 bases and V by 4 bases; bases with no gene match: 8. There are 15 residues in the CDR3. The CDR3 sequence: CASSPPTGGIDEQFF. CDR3 coding DNA: TGTGCCAGCAGCCCCCCGACAGGGGGCATCGATGAGCAGTTCTTC.

In this sample, this clonotype turned up many times. V is TRBV7-6 and J is TRBJ2-5, with 13 positions matching TRBD2. V shed 6 bases, J shed 3 bases, and the junction held 7 bases outside the gene matches. There are 16 residues in the CDR3. CDR1 is SGHVS, CDR2 FNYEAQ, per germline. The CDR3 is CASSTLAGGPEETQYF. The CDR3 DNA reads TGTGCCAGCAGTACACTAGCGGGGGGGCCTGAAGAGACCCAGTACTTC.